This T cell receptor (beta chain) was found in a study of blood T cell repertoires in COVID-19. V shed 0 bases, J shed 2 bases, and the junction held 7 bases outside the gene matches. The CDR3 loop spans 18 amino acids. Germline assignment: CDR1 SGHTA and CDR2 FQGNSA. Only in-frame clones appear in the TCRdb table, and some are missing; sequencing was by immunoSEQ multiplex PCR. The sample lists more than 150,000 clones, around 92% occurring once. What was sequenced was peripheral blood. The J gene is TRBJ2-7, the V gene TRBV7-2; 13 bases match TRBD2. The source is a man in his 60s with acute or convalescent COVID-19. The CDR3: CASSLAGGGLAGAYEQYF. The CDR3 nucleotides read TGTGCCAGCAGCTTAGCCGGGGGCGGACTAGCGGGGGCCTACGAGCAGTACTTC. Supplemented by reference TRBV7-2 and TRBJ2-7, the full variable domain reads GAGVSQSPSNKVTEKGKDVELRCDPISGHTALYWYRQSLGQGLEFLIYFQGNSAPDKSGLPSDRFSAERTGGSVSTLTIQRTQQEDSAVYLCASSLAGGGLAGAYEQYFGPGTRLTVT.